This T cell receptor beta chain is drawn from a study of CD8+ T cells in alopecia areata. Sequencing used cDNA as its template, made by extracting RNA and reverse transcribing it. Sequencing was performed with immunoSEQ multiplex PCR; in TCRdb, only in-frame clones are kept and a portion is missing. Here the sample spans 80,000 to 100,000 clones, about 40% being singletons. Germline assignment: CDR1 SQVTM and CDR2 ANQGSEA. The CDR3 length is 13 residues. The junction had 4 bases not matched to a gene; V was cut back by 5 bases and J by 3 bases. This TCR came from a human donor with alopecia areata. The sample comprised CD4+ T cells sorted from blood. This sequence joins TRBV29-1 and TRBJ1-1; the match to TRBD1 covers 9 bases. CDR3 DNA: TGCAGCGTTACGGGACAGGGTTACACTGAAGCTTTCTTT. Translating it yields CSVTGQGYTEAFF.